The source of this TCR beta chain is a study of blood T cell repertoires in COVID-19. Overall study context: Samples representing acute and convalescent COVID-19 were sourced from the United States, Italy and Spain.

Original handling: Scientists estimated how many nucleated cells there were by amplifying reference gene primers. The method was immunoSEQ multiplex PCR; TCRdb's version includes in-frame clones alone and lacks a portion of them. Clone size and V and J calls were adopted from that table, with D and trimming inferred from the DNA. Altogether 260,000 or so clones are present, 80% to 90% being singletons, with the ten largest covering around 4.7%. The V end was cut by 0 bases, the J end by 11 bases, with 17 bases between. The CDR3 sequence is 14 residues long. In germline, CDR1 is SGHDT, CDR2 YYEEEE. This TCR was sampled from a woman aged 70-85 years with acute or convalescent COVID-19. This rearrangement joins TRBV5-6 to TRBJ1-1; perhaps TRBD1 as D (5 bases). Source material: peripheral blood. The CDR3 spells CASSLGRGPDGAFF. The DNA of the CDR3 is TGTGCCAGCAGCTTGGGAAGGGGCCCGGATGGGGCTTTCTTT.